These T cell receptor beta chains were read from a single sample in a study of shared clonotypes between healthy human individuals. Assay: immunoSEQ multiplex PCR; the TCRdb copy retains only in-frame clones and omits some. The profile shows roughly 2 million clones, roughly 95% of them singletons. Sample: naive CD4+ T cells sorted from blood. These receptors were taken from a man between 18 and 35 years old in good health. Both conserved end residues are part of each CDR3. D genes are given only for firm matches. Some rows have no size entry. The others give once, few or many, or a class for an expanded clone.

TRBV6-6,TRBD1,-,TRBJ2-2,TGTGCCAGCAGCCGACAGGGTAACACCGGGGAGCTGTTTTTT,CASSRQGNTGELFF
TRBV5-6,-,-,TRBJ1-2,TGTGCCAGCAAAAAGGGCCTTGGCTACACCTTC,CASKKGLGYTF
TRBV6-5,-,-,TRBJ1-2,TGTGCCAGCAGTTACGGGTCGGACCTTGGCTACACCTTC,CASSYGSDLGYTF
TRBV6-5,-,-,TRBJ2-2,TGTGCCAGCAGTCCTTTCCCCGGGGAGCTGTTTTTT,CASSPFPGELFF
TRBV14,-,-,TRBJ2-3,TGTGCCAGCAGCCAGCAGGGTGGTACGCAGTATTTT,CASSQQGGTQYF
TRBV7-9,-,-,TRBJ2-5,TGTGCCAGCAGCTTAGCGAAGGAGACCCAGTACTTC,CASSLAKETQYF
TRBV7-2,TRBD1,-,TRBJ1-2,TGTGCCAGCGCTTCGGAGGGACAGGGTCGCTATGGCTACACCTTC,CASASEGQGRYGYTF
TRBV6-6,TRBD1,-,TRBJ1-2,TGTGCCAGCAGCGACAGGGGCTATGGCTACACCTTC,CASSDRGYGYTF
TRBV2,-,-,TRBJ1-1,TGTGCCAGCAGTGCTGAACTGAACACTGAAGCTTTCTTT,CASSAELNTEAFF
TRBV30,TRBD1,-,TRBJ2-5,TGTGCCTTGGGACAGGGGCAAGAGACCCAGTACTTC,CALGQGQETQYF
TRBV7-2,TRBD1,-,TRBJ1-3,TGTGCCAGCAGCCCCCGGACAGGGAGCTCTGGAAACACCATATATTTT,CASSPRTGSSGNTIYF
TRBV7-8,TRBD1,-,TRBJ1-2,TGTGCCAGCAGCTTAAGCGGTGGCGGGACAGTCTATGGCTACACCTTC,CASSLSGGGTVYGYTF
TRBV11-3,TRBD1,-,TRBJ1-3,TGTGCCAGCAGCTCGGGACAGGGGGCTTCTGGAAACACCATATATTTT,CASSSGQGASGNTIYF
TRBV29-1,-,-,TRBJ1-1,TGCAGCGTTGTCCACGGGAACACTGAAGCTTTCTTT,CSVVHGNTEAFF
TRBV6-1,-,-,TRBJ2-1,TGTGCCAGCAGGGAGGCGGCGGGAAATGAGCAGTTCTTC,CASREAAGNEQFF
TRBV28,-,-,TRBJ1-1,TGTGCCAGCAAAATACACAGAACTGAAGCTTTCTTT,CASKIHRTEAFF
TRBV29-1,TRBD2,-,TRBJ2-7,TGCAGCGTTGGCTCCGCGGGGGTCTACGAGCAGTACTTC,CSVGSAGVYEQYF
TRBV5-6,-,-,TRBJ1-1,TGTGCCAGCAGCTTGGTACATATGAACACTGAAGCTTTCTTT,CASSLVHMNTEAFF
TRBV28,-,once,TRBJ2-3,TGTGCCAGCAGTCCGGGACTCCGTGGTACGCAGTATTTT,CASSPGLRGTQYF
TRBV27,-,-,TRBJ2-7,TGTGCCAGCAGTTTTTCCGGACCCTACGAGCAGTACTTC,CASSFSGPYEQYF
TRBV4-1,TRBD1,-,TRBJ1-1,TGCGCCAGCAGCCACCCGACAGGGATGAACACTGAAGCTTTCTTT,CASSHPTGMNTEAFF
TRBV6-1,-,once,TRBJ2-7,TGTGCCAGCATATTGCCCCGCGGGTACGAGCAGTACTTC,CASILPRGYEQYF
TRBV6-5,-,-,TRBJ1-6,TGTGCCAGCAGTTACCCGGACCTAGACTATAATTCACCCCTCCACTTT,CASSYPDLDYNSPLHF
TRBV5-6,-,-,TRBJ2-5,TGTGCCAGCAGCTTGTACATCCCCAGAAAGAACCAAGAGACCCAGTACTTC,CASSLYIPRKNQETQYF
TRBV30,TRBD1,-,TRBJ1-5,TGTGCCTGGAGTGTAAGAGGACAGGGTTATCAGCCCCAGCATTTT,CAWSVRGQGYQPQHF
TRBV7-2,-,-,TRBJ1-1,TGTGCCAGCAGCTTAGAACCGAACACTGAAGCTTTCTTT,CASSLEPNTEAFF
TRBV29-1,-,-,TRBJ1-5,TGCAGCGTTGTTGCCTCGGGCAATCAGCCCCAGCATTTT,CSVVASGNQPQHF
TRBV7-2,TRBD1,-,TRBJ2-7,TGTGCCAGCAGCACCCGACAGGGCTTCTACGAGCAGTACTTC,CASSTRQGFYEQYF
TRBV19,TRBD2,-,TRBJ2-1,TGTGCCAGTAGTAGGACTAGCGGGAGGGCCCTCGAGCAGTTCTTC,CASSRTSGRALEQFF
TRBV11-2,-,-,TRBJ2-1,TGTGCCAGCAGCTTAGTCGATCCCCGGGGTGAGCAGTTCTTC,CASSLVDPRGEQFF
TRBV5-6,-,-,TRBJ1-5,TGTGCCAGCAGCTCCACCCTCCTAGGGGGAGGATATAGCAATCAGCCCCAGCATTTT,CASSSTLLGGGYSNQPQHF
TRBV7-2,-,-,TRBJ2-2,TGTGCCAGCAGCGGAGGGATGAACACCGGGGAGCTGTTTTTT,CASSGGMNTGELFF
TRBV30,-,-,TRBJ1-5,TGTGCCTGGAGTGCGGGAAATCAGCCCCAGCATTTT,CAWSAGNQPQHF
TRBV11-2,TRBD2,-,TRBJ2-2,TGTGCCAGCAGCTTGGGACTAGCCGCCGGGGAGCTGTTTTTT,CASSLGLAAGELFF
TRBV19,-,once,TRBJ1-4,TGTGCCAGTAGTATAAACAGGGCTAGTGAAAAACTGTTTTTT,CASSINRASEKLFF
TRBV18,-,-,TRBJ1-6,TGTGCCAGCTCACCGTTAGGGGGTTCTAATTCACCCCTCCACTTT,CASSPLGGSNSPLHF
TRBV6-6,TRBD2,-,TRBJ2-1,TGTGCCAGCAGTTACCCGGGACTAGGGTCGCATGAGCAGTTCTTC,CASSYPGLGSHEQFF
TRBV18,-,-,TRBJ1-2,TGTGCCAGCTCACCCCCACCTGTTAGGGATCGGTATGGCTACACCTTC,CASSPPPVRDRYGYTF
TRBV6-1,-,-,TRBJ2-3,TGTGCCAGCAGTGAAGGGGGAACAGGGCCAGATACGCAGTATTTT,CASSEGGTGPDTQYF
TRBV27,-,-,TRBJ2-4,TGTGCCAGGAAAGGTACCCCGGCCAAAAACATTCAGTACTTC,CARKGTPAKNIQYF
TRBV9,TRBD1,-,TRBJ1-6,TGTGCCAGCAGCCGAGAGGGGGGACAGGGGCGCTCACCCCTCCACTTT,CASSREGGQGRSPLHF
TRBV6-5,-,-,TRBJ1-3,TGTGCCAGCAGTTACCGGGGCAGGGAGACTGGAAACACCATATATTTT,CASSYRGRETGNTIYF
TRBV7-2,-,once,TRBJ1-1,TGTGCCAGCAGCCCATTTACCGGAGGGACTGAAGCTTTCTTT,CASSPFTGGTEAFF
TRBV10-1,TRBD1,-,TRBJ2-5,TGCGCCAGCAGTGAGCAGGGGGACAGGGTAGACCGGGAGACCCAGTACTTC,CASSEQGDRVDRETQYF
TRBV14,-,-,TRBJ1-2,TGTGCCAGCAGCCGCCAAGGGACGGACTATGGCTACACCTTC,CASSRQGTDYGYTF